This TCR beta chain was documented in a study of PD-L1 blockade in urothelial cancer. Time point indicated: peripheral blood 6 weeks after treatment start. The repertoire was sequenced with immunoSEQ multiplex PCR; TCRdb's copy has only in-frame clones and lacks some. Here the sample spans approximately 47,000 clones, roughly 80% being singletons. The table lists this clone with a few counts. Other DNA sequences within the sample encode an identical CDR3. V dropped 4 bases and J dropped 5; count of bases not matched to a gene: 6. Germline assignment: CDR1 MGHRA and CDR2 YSYEKL. This CDR3 is built from 14 residues.

The receptor was isolated from a man in his 70s with urothelial cancer. Specimen: PBMCs, collected around atezolizumab (anti-PD-L1) treatment. The chain employs TRBV4-1 and TRBJ1-1; 8 bases agree with TRBD1. For the CDR3, the DNA is TGCGCCAGCAGCCCACGACAGGGGCATACTGAAGCTTTCTTT. Encoded protein: CASSPRQGHTEAFF.